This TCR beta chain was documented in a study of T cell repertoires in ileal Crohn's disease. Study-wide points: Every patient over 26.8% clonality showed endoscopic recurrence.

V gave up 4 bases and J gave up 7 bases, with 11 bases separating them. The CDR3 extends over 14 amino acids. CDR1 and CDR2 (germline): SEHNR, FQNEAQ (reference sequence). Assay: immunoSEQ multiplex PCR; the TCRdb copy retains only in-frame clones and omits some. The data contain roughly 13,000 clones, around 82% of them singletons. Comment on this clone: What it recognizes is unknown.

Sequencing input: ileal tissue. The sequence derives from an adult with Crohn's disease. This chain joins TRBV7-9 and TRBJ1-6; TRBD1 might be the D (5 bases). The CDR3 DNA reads TGTGCCAGCAGCTCTCCGGGGGGGAATTCACCCCTCCACTTT. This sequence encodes CASSSPGGNSPLHF.